This entry is about one TCR beta chain. The sample is drawn from a study of OX40 agonist ivuxolimab in advanced cancers. TCRdb's table, derived via immunoSEQ multiplex PCR, lists solely in-frame clones and lacks some. The data hold around 91,000 clones, with roughly 89% observed a single time. This CDR3 has 16 residues. Germline lookup yields CDR1 SEHNR and CDR2 FQNEAQ (reference sequence). V was cut by 0 bases and J by 2 bases, with 11 bases left in between. Prior autoimmune disease or systemic immunosuppression barred patients. The chain carries TRBV7-9 and TRBJ1-5; D is possibly TRBD1 (5 bases). The specimen was CD4+ or CD8+ T cells sorted from blood, collected in a trial of the OX40 agonist ivuxolimab. The receptor was derived from an adult with an advanced solid tumor such as melanoma, head and neck, liver or kidney cancer. CDR3 coding DNA: TGTGCCAGCAGCTTAGCCTCTGGGGGAGGCAATCAGCCCCAGCATTTT. Its protein product is CASSLASGGGNQPQHF.